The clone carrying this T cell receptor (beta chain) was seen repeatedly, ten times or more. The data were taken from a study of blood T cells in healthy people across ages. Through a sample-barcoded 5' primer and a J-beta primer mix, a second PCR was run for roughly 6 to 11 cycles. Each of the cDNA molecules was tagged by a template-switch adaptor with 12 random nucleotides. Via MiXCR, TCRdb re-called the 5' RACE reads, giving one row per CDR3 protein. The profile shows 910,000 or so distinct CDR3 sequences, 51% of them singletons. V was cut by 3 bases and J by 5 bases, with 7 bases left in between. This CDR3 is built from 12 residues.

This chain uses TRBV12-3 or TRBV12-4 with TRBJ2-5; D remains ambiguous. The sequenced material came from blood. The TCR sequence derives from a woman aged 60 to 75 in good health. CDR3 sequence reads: CASSFFGETQYF. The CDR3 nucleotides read TGTGCCAGCAGTTTTTTTGGCGAGACCCAGTACTTC.